Listed here are 17 T cell receptor beta chains from one sample, sequenced in a study of T cells in tuberculosis. The protocol was immunoSEQ multiplex PCR, while the TCRdb copy is restricted to in-frame clones and leaves out a portion. The table shows tens of thousands of clones, with about 95% occurring only once. The sample consisted of PBMCs. All receptors come from a donor between 10 and 29 years old with latent tuberculosis or without tuberculosis infection.

The rearrangement joins TRBV15 to TRBJ1-1; the match to TRBD1 covers 11 bases. The V gene end was trimmed by 2 bases and the J gene end by 1 base; junction bases not matched to a gene: 6. The CDR3 runs 17 residues. CDR1 and CDR2 from the germline V gene are LNHNV and YYDKDF (reference sequence). This chain's CDR3 is CATSRRDRGSGNTEAFF. CDR3 coding DNA: TGTGCCACCAGCAGAAGGGACAGGGGGTCGGGGAACACTGAAGCTTTCTTT.

Concerning this clone: Relative to the germline gene, one junction end is altered; a read error may explain this. The CDR3 reads CASSEGTGSKYGYTF. The CDR3 DNA reads TGTGCCAGCAGCGAGGGGACAGGGTCTAAGTATGGCTACACCTTC. The gene calls are TRBV9 and TRBJ1-2; 9 bases are a match to TRBD1. CDR1 is SGDLS, CDR2 YYNGEE, per germline. The CDR3 has 15 residues.

The V gene is TRBV21-1, the J gene TRBJ2-4; the D call of TRBD1 is as the table states it, not checked on the DNA. TRBV21-1 corresponds to a pseudogene. The CDR3 has 14 residues. DNA for the CDR3: TGTGCCAGCAGCAAAGAGTATGGCCAAAACATTCAGTACTTC. The encoded protein is CASSKEYGQNIQYF.

The chain combines TRBV7-2 with TRBJ2-7, with a possible D match to TRBD2 (7 bases). Germline CDR1 is SGHTA and CDR2 is FQGNSA. The CDR3 consists of 14 residues. The germline V and J ends were trimmed by 3 bases and 3 bases, with 12 bases remaining between them. The CDR3 is CASSLSGGFYEQYF. The CDR3 coding sequence is TGTGCCAGCAGCTTGTCGGGGGGCTTCTACGAGCAGTACTTC. The full variable domain, its missing parts supplied by reference TRBV7-2 and TRBJ2-7, is GAGVSQSPSNKVTEKGKDVELRCDPISGHTALYWYRQSLGQGLEFLIYFQGNSAPDKSGLPSDRFSAERTGGSVSTLTIQRTQQEDSAVYLCASSLSGGFYEQYFGPGTRLTVT.

The chain joins TRBV19 to TRBJ1-1, with D maybe TRBD1 (6 bases). Germline V gene data show CDR1 as LNHDA and CDR2 as SQIVND (reference sequence). CDR3 length equals 17 residues. With 1 base removed from V and 2 bases from J, the gap between germline ends came to 17 bases. The CDR3 DNA follows: TGTGCCAGTAGTATAGGGTCCCGGTCAGGGGCCAACACTGAAGCTTTCTTT. It yields the protein CASSIGSRSGANTEAFF.

V is TRBV15 and J is TRBJ2-2, with 7 bases lining up with TRBD1. The CDR3 extends over 15 amino acids. From germline, CDR1 is LNHNV and CDR2 YYDKDF (reference sequence). The V gene end was trimmed by 4 bases and the J gene end by 5 bases; junction bases not matched to a gene: 7. CDR3 sequence reads: CATSKDRLRTGELFF. The DNA of the CDR3 is TGTGCCACCAGCAAGGACAGGCTGAGGACCGGGGAGCTGTTTTTT.

The chain recombines TRBV18 with TRBJ2-1; 11 nucleotides match TRBD2. CDR1 and CDR2 from the germline V gene are KGHSH and LQKENI. V lost 3 bases, J lost 7 bases, and 8 bases stayed unmatched. The CDR3 spans 16 residues. The CDR3 loop reads CASSPGLAGTGNEQFF. The CDR3 nucleotides read TGTGCCAGCTCACCCGGACTAGCGGGTACCGGTAATGAGCAGTTCTTC.

This chain connects TRBV19 to TRBJ2-1; 7 bases match TRBD2. The CDR3 extends over 15 amino acids. V trimming: 6 bases; J trimming: 8 bases; junction bases outside the gene matches: 13. Germline lookup yields CDR1 LNHDA and CDR2 SQIVND (reference sequence). The CDR3 bases are TGTGCCAGTAGCTCCGGGAGGCCCCTTTTGGATGAGCAGTTCTTC. Its translation: CASSSGRPLLDEQFF.

CDR3 in amino acids: CASSRGGGVGEQYF. For the CDR3, the DNA is TGTGCCAGCAGCCGAGGTGGGGGCGTAGGGGAGCAGTACTTC. This chain uses TRBV14 with TRBJ2-7; possible D gene TRBD1, 6 bases. The CDR3 spans 14 residues. Looked up from germline, CDR1 is SGHDN and CDR2 is FVKESK. V gave up 4 bases and J gave up 7 bases, with 17 bases separating them.

The chain combines TRBV20-1 with TRBJ2-1; D is uncertain. The CDR3 is 11 residues long. Germline loops: CDR1 DFQATT, CDR2 SNEGSKA (reference sequence). V dropped 3 bases and J dropped 7 bases, with 7 bases sitting between them. The CDR3 reads CSASVGNEQFF. The CDR3, as DNA: TGCAGTGCTAGCGTCGGGAATGAGCAGTTCTTC.

The genes are TRBV19 and TRBJ1-5; TRBD1 agrees at 8 bases. The CDR3 is 14 amino acids. J lost 8 bases, V lost 5 bases, and 8 bases had no gene match. Germline V lookup: CDR1 LNHDA, CDR2 SQIVND (reference sequence). This CDR3 is CASSPRDRREPQHF. The CDR3 DNA reads as TGTGCCAGTAGTCCCCGGGACAGGCGGGAGCCCCAGCATTTT.

V usage is TRBV5-1 and J usage is TRBJ2-6; D remains unclear. Trimming removed 0 bases at V and 3 bases at J, with 10 bases between. This CDR3 is 16 amino acids long. Germline assignment: CDR1 SGHRS and CDR2 YFSETQ. The DNA of the CDR3 is TGCGCCAGCAGCTTGGTACCGGTTTTTGGGGCCAACGTCCTGACTTTC. Translating it yields CASSLVPVFGANVLTF.

This rearrangement joins TRBV7-9 to TRBJ1-2; 8 bases line up with TRBD1. Germline V gene sequence: CDR1 SEHNR, CDR2 FQNEAQ (reference sequence). This CDR3 is 13 amino acids long. Trimming at V came to 2 bases and at J to 4 bases, leaving 0 bases not matched to a gene. The CDR3 nucleotides read TGTGCCAGCAGCTTAACAGGGGGCTATGGCTACACCTTC. This codes for CASSLTGGYGYTF.

The chain is built from TRBV7-3 and TRBJ2-7, with 11 nucleotides matching TRBD2. The V gene's germline CDR1 is SGHTA and CDR2 FQGTGA. V was pared by 5 bases and J by 5 bases, with 8 bases of the junction left unmatched. There are 15 residues in the CDR3. CDR3 amino acids: CASSRTGLAVNEQYF. As DNA, the CDR3 is TGTGCCAGCAGCCGAACGGGACTAGCGGTGAACGAGCAGTACTTC.

The table lists this clone with a count of one. The chain has TRBV15 and TRBJ2-2, with a tentative D call TRBD1 (6 bases). Germline V gives CDR1 LNHNV, CDR2 YYDKDF (reference sequence). There are 17 residues in the CDR3. Trimming removed 0 bases from V and 6 bases from J, with 17 bases in between. The CDR3 DNA follows: TGTGCCACCAGCAGAGATCGAACTCGTACAGGGCCCGGGGAGCTGTTTTTT. Translation: CATSRDRTRTGPGELFF.

The genes are TRBV20-1 and TRBJ2-7; 9 positions match TRBD1. With 6 bases clipped from V and 6 bases from J, the junction kept 3 bases outside the gene matches. This CDR3 is 11 amino acids long. CDR1 and CDR2 (germline): DFQATT, SNEGSKA (reference sequence). The CDR3 loop is CSAPGQGEQYF. DNA of the CDR3: TGCAGTGCGCCGGGACAGGGCGAGCAGTACTTC.

The chain joins TRBV9 to TRBJ2-2, with D possibly matching TRBD2 (6 bases). V lost 0 bases and J lost 4, with 13 bases in between. The germline CDR1 and CDR2 sequences are SGDLS and YYNGEE. The CDR3 contains 16 residues. CDR3 in amino acids: CASSVAWRAGTGELFF. CDR3 nucleotide sequence: TGTGCCAGCAGCGTAGCTTGGAGGGCGGGCACCGGGGAGCTGTTTTTT. Full variable domain (missing parts from reference TRBV9 and TRBJ2-2): DSGVTQTPKHLITATGQRVTLRCSPRSGDLSVYWYQQSLDQGLQFLIQYYNGEERAKGNILERFSAQQFPDLHSELNLSSLELGDSALYFCASSVAWRAGTGELFFGEGSRLTVL.